This T cell receptor (beta chain) was sequenced during a study of cytomegalovirus exposure and HLA in healthy donors. Study background: Samples from HLA-typed donors yielded about 85 million unique TCRs in an early data release. Study results and caveats: CMV serostatus stood as the only immune exposure information on hand.

A word on this clone: Its specificity is not known.

Researchers ran the PCR with 60 Vbeta and 13 Jbeta primers. The repertoire was sequenced with immunoSEQ multiplex PCR; TCRdb's copy has only in-frame clones and lacks some. The data include 150,000 to 200,000 clones; the top ten clones carry roughly 1.3%. V was trimmed by 3 bases and J by 2 bases, leaving 17 bases between them. The CDR3 runs to 17 residues. Germline assignment: CDR1 SGHDT and CDR2 YYEEEE. Source material: PBMCs. The chain uses TRBV5-6 and TRBJ2-2; TRBD2 is a possible D gene (6 bases). The TCR was taken from an older woman in good health and CMV-seronegative. CDR3 protein: CASSSGLGGFNTGELFF. The CDR3 coding sequence is TGTGCCAGCAGCTCCGGGTTGGGGGGATTTAACACCGGGGAGCTGTTTTTT.